The TCR beta chain under discussion was sequenced for a study of blood T cell repertoires in COVID-19 (dated by TCRdb to the early 2020s). Background for the entire study: Collaborator samples came from the United States, Italy and Spain and covered acute and convalescent phases of COVID-19. The prospective study material was composed of cDNA or gDNA derived from T cells, B-cell-depleted T cells, or PBMCs. The dataset comprised deeply sampled blood TCRbeta repertoires from subjects exposed to, actively infected with, or recovered from COVID-19. The repertoires were released in a freely available public database intended as a resource for research on the immune response to SARS-CoV-2. The samples were drawn from two sources: the first 160 participants of the ongoing ImmuneRACE study, and 1,000 to 1,500 subjects contributed by 6 global collaborators. The sample metadata nearly always contained a de-identified subject ID, COVID-19 status, age in years and sex. Where HLA class I and class II types were available, the types were taken from metadata supplied by the sample provider, not from assay-based typing.

What the authors observed across the whole study: How much clinical and demographic metadata was included differed by source and by participant, and the metadata was provided uncurated.

V and J lose 1 base and 11 bases, and a span of 14 bases separates them. CDR1 and CDR2 (MGHRA, YSYEKL) derive from the germline V gene. From its cysteine to its phenylalanine, the CDR3 spans 13 amino acids. Only the CDR3 DNA stays, 39 bases, in frame from base 1. TCRbeta CDR3 regions were amplified from genomic DNA by means of the immunoSEQ Assay, a bias-controlled multiplex PCR. The original methods were these. The number of nucleated cells in each sample was estimated from the amplification of reference gene primers within the assay. To quantify the absolute abundance of each unique TCRbeta CDR3 rearrangement, sequence reads were collapsed and filtered. For each sample, productive Simpson clonality was calculated as the square root of Simpson's diversity index across productive rearrangements. TCRdb took this table from immuneACCESS and kept in-frame rearrangements with V and J called. Such tables lack part of the clones; where checked against another copy, unresolved V genes explain under half of the gap, and the rest is unexplained. V and J calls and clone size come straight from that table; D and trimming were deduced from the DNA. The sample records approximately 400,000 clones, approximately 77% of which are singletons. 1.1% of the sample goes to the ten largest clones.

The collaborating institutions used their own protocols to collect whole blood in K2EDTA tubes. Collaborator samples were shipped for TCRbeta analysis as frozen whole blood, isolated PBMCs, or DNA extracted from either sample type. Concerning this clone: The antigen it recognizes is unknown. Nothing much larger sits one base from this clone, and base qualities are not available.

This chain is built from TRBV4-1 and TRBJ1-1; the D gene cannot be named for sure. This receptor was identified in a human donor with acute or convalescent COVID-19. The donor label of this sample is uncertain. What was sequenced was peripheral blood. The CDR3 protein sequence reads: CASSQVNRDVAFF. The bases are TGCGCCAGCAGCCAAGTTAACCGGGATGTCGCTTTCTTT.